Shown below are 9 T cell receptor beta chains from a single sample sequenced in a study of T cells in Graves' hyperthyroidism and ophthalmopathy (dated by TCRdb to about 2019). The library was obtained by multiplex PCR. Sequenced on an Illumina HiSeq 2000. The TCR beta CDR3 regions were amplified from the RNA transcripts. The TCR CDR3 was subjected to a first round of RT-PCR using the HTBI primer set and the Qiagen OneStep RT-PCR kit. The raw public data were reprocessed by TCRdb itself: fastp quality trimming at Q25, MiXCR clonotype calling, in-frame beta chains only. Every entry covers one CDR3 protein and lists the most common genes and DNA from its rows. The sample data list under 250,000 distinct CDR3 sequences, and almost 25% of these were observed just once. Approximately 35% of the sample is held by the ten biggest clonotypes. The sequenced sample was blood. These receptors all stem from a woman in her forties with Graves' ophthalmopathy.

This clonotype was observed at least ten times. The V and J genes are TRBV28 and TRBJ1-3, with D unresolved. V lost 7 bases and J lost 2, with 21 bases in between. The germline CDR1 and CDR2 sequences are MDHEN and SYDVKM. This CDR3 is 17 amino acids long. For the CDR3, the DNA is TGTGCCAGCAACCCAACTATCGGGCAGATCACTGGAAACACCATATATTTT. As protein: CASNPTIGQITGNTIYF.

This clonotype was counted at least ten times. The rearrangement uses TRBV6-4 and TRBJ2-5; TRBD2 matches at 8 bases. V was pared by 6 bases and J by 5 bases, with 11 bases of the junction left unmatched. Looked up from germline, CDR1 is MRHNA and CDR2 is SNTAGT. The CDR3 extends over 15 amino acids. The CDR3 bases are TGTGCCAGCAGACCGAGTAGCGGGAAACAGGAGACCCAGTACTTC. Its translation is CASRPSSGKQETQYF.

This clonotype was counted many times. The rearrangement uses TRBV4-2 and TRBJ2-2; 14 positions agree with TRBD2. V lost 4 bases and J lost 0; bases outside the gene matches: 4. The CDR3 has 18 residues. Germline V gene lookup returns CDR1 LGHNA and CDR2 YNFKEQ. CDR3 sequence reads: CASSPGLAGDPNTGELFF. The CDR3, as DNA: TGTGCCAGCAGCCCGGGACTAGCGGGAGACCCGAACACCGGGGAGCTGTTTTTT.

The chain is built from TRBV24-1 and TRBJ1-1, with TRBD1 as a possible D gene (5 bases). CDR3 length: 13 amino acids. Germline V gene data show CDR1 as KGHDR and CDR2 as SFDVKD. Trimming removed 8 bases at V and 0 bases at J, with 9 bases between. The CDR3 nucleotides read TGTGCCACCAATTCACAGGTGAACACTGAAGCTTTCTTT. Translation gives CATNSQVNTEAFF.

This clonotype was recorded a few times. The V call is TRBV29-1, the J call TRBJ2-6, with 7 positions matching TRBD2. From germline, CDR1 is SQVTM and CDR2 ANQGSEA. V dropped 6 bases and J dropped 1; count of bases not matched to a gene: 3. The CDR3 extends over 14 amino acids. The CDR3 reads CSVAGPSGANVLTF. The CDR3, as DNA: TGCAGCGTAGCGGGGCCTTCTGGGGCCAACGTCCTGACTTTC.

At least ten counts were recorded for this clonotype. The CDR3 DNA follows: TGCAGCGTCTCAAAGGGCGCAGTGGGCCAGCCCCAGCATTTT. Its protein is CSVSKGAVGQPQHF. This sequence joins TRBV29-1 and TRBJ1-5; no definite D call. The CDR3 runs to 14 residues. The V end was cut by 6 bases, the J end by 7 bases, with 19 bases between. CDR1 is SQVTM and CDR2 is ANQGSEA in the germline V gene.

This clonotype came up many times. CDR3 residues: CASSPRGLAGGSYEQYF. DNA for the CDR3: TGTGCCAGCAGCCCCCGAGGACTAGCGGGAGGGTCCTACGAGCAGTACTTC. This chain connects TRBV4-2 to TRBJ2-7; 15 bases are a match to TRBD2. This CDR3 region has 17 residues. Germline lookup yields CDR1 LGHNA and CDR2 YNFKEQ. The V and J ends lost 4 bases and 1 base, in that order; junction bases with no gene match: 5.

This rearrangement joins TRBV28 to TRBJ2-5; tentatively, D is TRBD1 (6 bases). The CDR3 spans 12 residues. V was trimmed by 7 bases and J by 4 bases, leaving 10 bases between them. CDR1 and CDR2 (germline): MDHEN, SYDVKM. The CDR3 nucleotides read TGTGCCAGCAAGGCAGGGGTAGAGACCCAGTACTTC. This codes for CASKAGVETQYF.

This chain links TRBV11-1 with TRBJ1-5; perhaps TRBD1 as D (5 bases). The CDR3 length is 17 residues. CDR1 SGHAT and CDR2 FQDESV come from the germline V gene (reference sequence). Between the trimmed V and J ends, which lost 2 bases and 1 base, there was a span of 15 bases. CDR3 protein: CASSLTAAGLSNQPQHF. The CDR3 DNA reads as TGTGCCAGCAGCTTAACGGCGGCAGGGTTGAGCAATCAGCCCCAGCATTTT.